The text below deals with one T cell receptor (beta chain). Its antigen is not known. Only in-frame clones appear in the TCRdb table, and some are missing; sequencing was by immunoSEQ multiplex PCR. The sample carries approximately 84,000 clones, roughly 90% recorded once. Each of the patients experienced relapse following autologous stem cell transplantation, and their brentuximab vedotin exposure differed. The source of the sample is a study of PD-1 blockade in classical Hodgkin lymphoma. Study-wide background: The nivolumab dose that patients received was 3 mg/kg, given intravenously every 2 weeks.

Whole-study results and caveats: TCR diversity rose significantly by C4D1 in CD4+ but not CD8+ cells. Complete responders showed a baseline diversity that resembled the diversity of newly diagnosed patients. Baseline TCR diversity was reportedly lower in newly diagnosed patients than healthy donors.

The sample consisted of peripheral blood mononuclear cells (PBMCs), taken at baseline. This TCR came from a human donor with classical Hodgkin lymphoma.

For the CDR3, the DNA is TGTGCCTGGAGTGTACCGGGGTTGTCGAACAATGAGCAGTTCTTC. Protein: CAWSVPGLSNNEQFF. The chain is built from TRBV30 and TRBJ2-1, with a possible D match to TRBD2 (5 bases). This CDR3 region has 15 residues. Between the trimmed V and J ends, which lost 0 bases and 5 bases, there was a span of 14 bases. CDR1 and CDR2 (germline): GTSNPN, SVGIG (reference sequence).